The clone carrying this TCR beta chain was detected ten times or more. Researchers amplified the TCR beta CDR3 regions from RNA transcripts. The HTBI primer set was used in a first-round RT-PCR of the TCR CDR3. TCRdb processed the multiplex PCR reads anew with MiXCR; each CDR3 protein has one entry. This sample has about 500,000 distinct CDR3 sequences, with 40% to 50% found just once. The source of the sample is a study of T cells in Graves' hyperthyroidism and ophthalmopathy. The CDR3 consists of 14 residues. In germline, CDR1 is GTSNPN, CDR2 SVGIG (reference sequence). Trimming cost V 0 bases and J 4 bases; bases outside gene matches: 1.

Sequenced input: peripheral blood or thyroid tissue (not recorded which). The chain is built from TRBV30 and TRBJ1-5, with TRBD1 identical over 9 bases. The clonotype was recovered from an adult woman with Graves' disease, either hyperthyroidism or ophthalmopathy (not recorded which). CDR3 DNA sequence: TGTGCCTGGAGTGTGGGACAGGGAAATCAGCCCCAGCATTTT. Its protein product is CAWSVGQGNQPQHF.